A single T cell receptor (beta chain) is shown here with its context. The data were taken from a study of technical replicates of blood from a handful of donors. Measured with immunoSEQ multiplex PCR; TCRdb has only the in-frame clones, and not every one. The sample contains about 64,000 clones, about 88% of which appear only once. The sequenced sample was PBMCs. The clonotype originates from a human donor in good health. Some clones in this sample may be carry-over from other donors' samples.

The CDR3 reads CASSPGGGLAGVGEQFF. CDR3 nucleotides: TGTGCCAGCAGCCCCGGGGGAGGACTAGCGGGAGTTGGTGAGCAGTTCTTC. The gene calls are TRBV5-4 and TRBJ2-1; 13 bases fit TRBD2. Germline V gives CDR1 SGHNT, CDR2 YYREEE (reference sequence). The V segment lost 4 bases and the J segment 9 bases; nucleotides outside the gene matches: 13. This CDR3 has 17 residues.